One and the same sample provided the 24 T cell receptor beta chains below, sequenced in a study of shared clonotypes between healthy human individuals. This table comes from immunoSEQ multiplex PCR, and its TCRdb copy is limited to in-frame clones, with some not included. The table has 2 million to 3 million clones, just over 90% seen once; the top ten hold roughly 0.15%. Sequenced input: naive CD4+ T cells sorted from blood. Subset given: CD45RA+ positively selected. These receptors were obtained from a man aged 18 to 29 in good health.

This chain links TRBV9 with TRBJ1-2; 8 nucleotides align to TRBD1. Germline values: CDR1 SGDLS, CDR2 YYNGEE. This CDR3 is built from 13 residues. Trimming at V came to 3 bases and at J to 8 bases, leaving 6 bases not matched to a gene. In DNA, the CDR3 is TGTGCCAGCAGCGCAACAGGGGGTCTAGGCTACACCTTC. It translates to CASSATGGLGYTF.

This chain links TRBV6-5 with TRBJ1-6; 8 positions match TRBD1. The junction had 4 bases not matched to a gene; V was cut back by 0 bases and J by 9 bases. Germline-derived CDR1 and CDR2 are MNHEY and SVGAGI. This CDR3 has 15 residues. CDR3: CASSYSDREISPLHF. Written as DNA, the CDR3 is TGTGCCAGCAGTTACTCGGACAGGGAGATTTCACCCCTCCACTTT.

The chain recombines TRBV19 with TRBJ2-7; 12 nucleotides align to TRBD2. The V and J ends lost 2 bases and 4 bases, in that order; junction bases with no gene match: 3. CDR1 LNHDA and CDR2 SQIVND come from the germline V gene (reference sequence). The CDR3 extends over 15 amino acids. CDR3 residues: CASSIRLAGEYEQYF. The CDR3 nucleotides read TGTGCCAGTAGTATAAGACTAGCGGGAGAGTACGAGCAGTACTTC.

Points on this clone: The sample holds other DNA sequences that translate to the same CDR3. The gene calls are TRBV10-1 and TRBJ2-5; no reliable D call. Germline values: CDR1 WNHNN, CDR2 SYGVQD (reference sequence). The CDR3 is made up of 14 amino acids. Trimming removed 0 bases at V and 3 bases at J, with 8 bases between. CDR3 sequence reads: CASSESGREETQYF. Here the CDR3 DNA reads TGCGCCAGCAGTGAGTCCGGCAGAGAAGAGACCCAGTACTTC.

Notes on this clone: One end of the junction is discordant with germline, which a read error may explain. V is TRBV28 and J is TRBJ1-5; 10 nucleotides agree with TRBD1. Germline V gene data show CDR1 as MDHEN and CDR2 as SYDVKM. CDR3 length: 15 amino acids. The CDR3 DNA sequence: TGTGCCAGCAGCTACTCGACAGGGGGCAACCAGCCCCAGCATTTT. It is translated as CASSYSTGGNQPQHF.

As regards this clone: Additional DNA sequences in this sample encode the identical CDR3. This chain connects TRBV5-6 to TRBJ1-2; the match to TRBD1 covers 7 bases. Trimming cost V 1 base and J 4 bases; bases outside gene matches: 4. The CDR3 sequence is 14 residues long. Per germline, CDR1 SGHDT and CDR2 YYEEEE. CDR3 sequence (DNA): TGTGCCAGCAGCTTGCCGGGACAGACCTATGGCTACACCTTC. Residues: CASSLPGQTYGYTF.

The chain combines TRBV14 with TRBJ2-3; D possibly matches TRBD1 or TRBD2 (5 bases each). Trimming shortened V by 4 bases and J by 2 bases, and 7 bases separated the two germline ends. In germline, CDR1 is SGHDN, CDR2 FVKESK. CDR3 length: 13 residues. CDR3 amino acids: CASSPGATDTQYF. The CDR3 coding sequence is TGTGCCAGCAGCCCCGGGGCCACAGATACGCAGTATTTT. The full variable domain, completed using reference TRBV14 and TRBJ2-3, is EAGVTQFPSHSVIEKGQTVTLRCDPISGHDNLYWYRRVMGKEIKFLLHFVKESKQDESGMPNNRFLAERTGGTYSTLKVQPAELEDSGVYFCASSPGATDTQYFGPGTRLTVL.

Note on this clone: At the DNA level, this CDR3 is encoded by other sequences in the same sample as well. The V call is TRBV7-2, the J call TRBJ1-5, with 9 nucleotides matching TRBD1. CDR3 length: 15 residues. Germline V CDR1 and CDR2: SGHTA, FQGNSA. J was trimmed by 2 bases and V by 5 bases; bases with no gene match: 4. CDR3 sequence (DNA): TGTGCCAGCAGCCCTAGGACAGGGGGCAATCAGCCCCAGCATTTT. It encodes CASSPRTGGNQPQHF.

About this clone: The identical CDR3 is also encoded by other nucleotide sequences in the sample. V and J are TRBV5-4 and TRBJ2-6; the D is unclear. This CDR3 contains 16 residues. The germline gives CDR1 SGHNT, CDR2 YYREEE (reference sequence). With 0 bases removed from V and 0 bases from J, the gap between germline ends came to 7 bases. The CDR3 nucleotides read TGTGCCAGCAGCTTGGGACGGCGCTCTGGGGCCAACGTCCTGACTTTC. Translating it yields CASSLGRRSGANVLTF.

With regard to this clone: One junction end disagrees with the germline gene, perhaps due to a read error. The chain uses TRBV7-7 and TRBJ2-2, with D unresolved. Germline V gene sequence: CDR1 SSHAT, CDR2 FNYEAQ (reference sequence). This CDR3 comprises 13 residues. The CDR3 sequence is CASSLPDTGELFF. CDR3 coding DNA: TGTGCTAGCAGCTTACCGGACACCGGGGAGCTGTTTTTT.

A single count supports this clone. The chain joins TRBV7-8 to TRBJ2-7, with TRBD2 as a possible D gene (6 bases). Trimming pared 5 bases from V and 3 bases from J, leaving 17 bases between. CDR3 length: 15 residues. Germline V lookup: CDR1 SGHVS, CDR2 FQNEAQ. CDR3 bases: TGTGCCAGCAGCCGGGCGGGACTCTCTATCTACGAGCAGTACTTC. As protein: CASSRAGLSIYEQYF.

V gene TRBV6-1 combines with J gene TRBJ2-7, with a weak D call TRBD2 (6 bases). This CDR3 region has 13 residues. Germline V gene data show CDR1 as MNHNS and CDR2 as SASEGT. V dropped 6 bases and J dropped 4 bases, with 13 bases sitting between them. The CDR3 DNA reads TGTGCCAGCAGCCCGCCGGGGGTATACGAGCAGTACTTC. This sequence encodes CASSPPGVYEQYF.

V is TRBV29-1 and J is TRBJ2-3; no clear D gene. This CDR3 is 12 amino acids long. V was shortened by 6 bases and J by 2 bases, with 9 bases between the two germline ends. Germline V gene lookup returns CDR1 SQVTM and CDR2 ANQGSEA. The CDR3 is CSVPLLTDTQYF. The CDR3 DNA is TGCAGCGTCCCCTTACTCACAGATACGCAGTATTTT.

The chain recombines TRBV2 with TRBJ2-1, with 14 positions matching TRBD2. The CDR3 totals 15 residues. Germline V gives CDR1 SNHLY, CDR2 FYNNEI. V shed 6 bases and J 8 bases; nucleotides not matched to a gene: 6. DNA for the CDR3: TGTGCCAGCAGGGGGACTAGCGGGAGTAGGGATGAGCAGTTCTTC. Protein: CASRGTSGSRDEQFF.

This rearrangement joins TRBV6-5 to TRBJ2-7, with D perhaps assigned TRBD1 or TRBD2 (6 bases each). The CDR3 sequence is 14 residues long. Germline CDR1 is MNHEY and CDR2 is SVGAGI. The V and J ends lost 6 bases and 7 bases respectively, with 19 bases between them. The CDR3, as DNA: TGTGCCAGCAGACAGGGACTCCGCGCTGGAGAGCAGTACTTC. Its protein product is CASRQGLRAGEQYF.

DNA of the CDR3: TGTGCCAGCAGGTATGGACAGGGGCTCGAGCAGTACTTC. Translation gives CASRYGQGLEQYF. The V and J genes are TRBV28 and TRBJ2-7; TRBD1 matches at 9 bases. Germline lookup yields CDR1 MDHEN and CDR2 SYDVKM. The CDR3 consists of 13 residues. The junction had 6 bases not matched to a gene; V was cut back by 6 bases and J by 6 bases.

This chain joins TRBV6-5 and TRBJ2-7; perhaps D is TRBD1 or TRBD2 (5 bases each). The CDR3 covers 11 residues. The V and J ends lost 7 bases and 4 bases respectively, with 8 bases between them. CDR1 MNHEY and CDR2 SVGAGI come from the germline V gene. CDR3 bases: TGTGCCAGCACTTGGGGGTACGAGCAGTACTTC. Translating gives CASTWGYEQYF.

This chain connects TRBV5-4 to TRBJ2-2, with 8 bases fitting TRBD1. Germline CDR1 and CDR2: SGHNT and YYREEE (reference sequence). J gave up 5 bases and V 4 bases, and 7 bases lay outside the gene matches. The CDR3 totals 15 residues. The CDR3 DNA sequence: TGTGCCAGCAGCCACGGACAGGGTGGGACCGGGGAGCTGTTTTTT. It is translated as CASSHGQGGTGELFF.

A word on this clone: Other DNA variants within this sample encode the same CDR3. The chain employs TRBV18 and TRBJ2-5; unclear D gene. Per the germline V gene, CDR1 is KGHSH and CDR2 is LQKENI. Trimming pared 3 bases from V and 4 bases from J, leaving 3 bases between. The CDR3 sequence is 11 residues long. CDR3 loop: CASSPAETQYF. CDR3 sequence (DNA): TGTGCCAGCTCACCCGCAGAGACCCAGTACTTC.

V usage is TRBV6-1 and J usage is TRBJ2-5; the match to TRBD1 covers 11 bases. The CDR3 contains 13 residues. Germline V gives CDR1 MNHNS, CDR2 SASEGT. J lost 4 bases, V lost 6 bases, and 1 base had no gene match. This CDR3 reads CASRGTGGETQYF. CDR3 nucleotide sequence: TGTGCCAGCAGAGGGACAGGGGGAGAGACCCAGTACTTC.

The chain recombines TRBV10-3 with TRBJ1-1, with D tentatively TRBD1 (5 bases). The CDR3 has 12 residues. CDR1 and CDR2 from the germline V gene are ENHRY and SYGVKD. The V gene lost 4 bases and the J gene lost 7 bases, with 10 bases spanning the gap. In DNA form, the CDR3 reads TGTGCCATCAGTGGGTTGGGGGGTGAAGCTTTCTTT. This codes for CAISGLGGEAFF.

The chain couples TRBV6-1 to TRBJ2-1; 7 nucleotides align to TRBD2. The trim removed 6 bases at V and 6 bases at J, leaving 8 bases unmatched. CDR3 size: 14 residues. Per the germline V gene, CDR1 is MNHNS and CDR2 is SASEGT. The CDR3 region is CASRGGLVINEQFF. DNA for the CDR3: TGTGCCAGCAGGGGCGGACTAGTAATCAATGAGCAGTTCTTC.

The chain couples TRBV5-1 to TRBJ2-7, with 10 bases matching TRBD1. This CDR3 has 15 residues. CDR1 and CDR2 from the germline V gene are SGHRS and YFSETQ. J was trimmed by 7 bases and V by 3 bases; bases with no gene match: 10. The CDR3 loop is CASSSQTGGPGEQYF. Written as DNA, the CDR3 is TGCGCCAGCAGCTCCCAGACAGGGGGCCCAGGTGAGCAGTACTTC.

Turning to this clone: Germline is not matched at one junction end, which may reflect a read error. CDR3 sequence: CASTVSGTTPSGANVLTF. DNA for the CDR3: TGTGCCAGCACCGTATCCGGGACAACACCTTCTGGGGCCAACGTCCTGACTTTC. The chain uses TRBV9 and TRBJ2-6; possible D gene TRBD1, 6 bases. The germline V gene encodes CDR1 SGDLS and CDR2 YYNGEE. CDR3 length: 18 residues.